The sequence of this TCR beta chain was determined in a study of blood T cell repertoires in COVID-19 (dated by TCRdb to about 2020). At the level of the whole study: Samples covering the acute and convalescent phases of COVID-19 were provided by collaborators in the United States, Italy and Spain. Sample metadata almost always included a de-identified subject ID, COVID-19 status, age in years and sex. Samples were obtained from the ongoing ImmuneRACE study (first 160 participants) and from over 1,000 subjects provided by 6 global collaborators. Where HLA class I and class II types were available, the types were taken from metadata supplied by the sample provider, not from assay-based typing. The prospective study material was composed of cDNA or gDNA derived from T cells, B-cell-depleted T cells, or PBMCs. The repertoires were released in a freely available public database intended as a resource for research on the immune response to SARS-CoV-2. The dataset comprised deeply sampled blood TCRbeta repertoires from subjects exposed to, actively infected with, or recovered from COVID-19.

The study at large found these results: The amount of clinical and demographic metadata varied by source and participant and was provided uncurated.

Whole blood was collected in K2EDTA tubes by collaborating institutions according to the institutions' own protocols. For TCRbeta analysis, collaborators shipped samples in one of three forms: frozen whole blood, isolated PBMCs, or DNA extracted from either of those sample types. As concerns this clone: What antigen it recognizes has not been identified. No quality values exist for individual bases; no much larger clone is one base distant.

The CDR3, from cysteine to phenylalanine, totals 14 residues. CDR3 DNA is the only sequence kept; it has 42 bases, read in frame from the first base. From a lookup of the germline V gene (reference sequence), CDR1 and CDR2 are GTSNPN and SVGIG. Trimming leaves V shorter by 0 bases and J shorter by 9 bases, with the junction holding 8 bases beyond the gene matches. TCRbeta CDR3 regions were amplified from genomic DNA by means of the immunoSEQ Assay, a bias-controlled multiplex PCR. On the study's bioinformatics: Nucleated cell counts per sample were estimated from amplification of reference gene primers within the assay. To quantify the absolute abundance of each unique TCRbeta CDR3 rearrangement, sequence reads were collapsed and filtered. Productive Simpson clonality was computed per sample as the square root of Simpson's diversity index over productive rearrangements. Not all clones reach the TCRdb copy of this immuneACCESS table, which keeps in-frame sequences only. Checked studies attribute under half of the gap to unresolved V genes and leave the rest unexplained. That table is the source of V, J and clone size, and D and trimming were worked out from the DNA. The sample table contains about 210,000 clones; only one count was recorded for roughly four fifths of them. The ten biggest clones cover about 12% of the sample.

The clonotype was recovered from a woman aged 40 to 50 with acute or convalescent COVID-19. Source material: peripheral blood. In this chain, TRBV30 is recombined with TRBJ2-1, with 7 bases in between that match TRBD2. The CDR3 sequence is CAWSVGLVSGEQFF. The DNA sequence is TGTGCCTGGAGTGTCGGACTAGTGTCGGGTGAGCAGTTCTTC.